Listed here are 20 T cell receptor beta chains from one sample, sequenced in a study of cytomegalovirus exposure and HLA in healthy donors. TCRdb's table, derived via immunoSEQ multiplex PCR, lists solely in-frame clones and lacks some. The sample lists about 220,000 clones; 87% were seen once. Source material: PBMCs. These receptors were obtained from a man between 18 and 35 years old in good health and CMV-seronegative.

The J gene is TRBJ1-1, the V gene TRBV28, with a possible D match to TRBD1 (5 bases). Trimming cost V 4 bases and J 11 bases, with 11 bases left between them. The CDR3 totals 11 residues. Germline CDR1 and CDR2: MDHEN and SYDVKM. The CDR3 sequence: CASSSWGGAFF. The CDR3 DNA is TGTGCCAGCAGTTCATGGGGGGGGGCTTTCTTT.

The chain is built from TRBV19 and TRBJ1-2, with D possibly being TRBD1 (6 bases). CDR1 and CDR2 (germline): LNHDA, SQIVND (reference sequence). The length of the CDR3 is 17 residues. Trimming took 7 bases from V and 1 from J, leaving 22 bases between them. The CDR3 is CASTGQPGLTRNYGYTF. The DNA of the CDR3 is TGTGCCAGTACAGGACAGCCGGGACTAACTCGTAACTATGGCTACACCTTC. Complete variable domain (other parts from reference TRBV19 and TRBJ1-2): DGGITQSPKYLFRKEGQNVTLSCEQNLNHDAMYWYRQDPGQGLRLIYYSQIVNDFQKGDIAEGYSVSREKKESFPLTVTSAQKNPTAFYLCASTGQPGLTRNYGYTFGSGTRLTVV.

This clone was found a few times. CDR3 region: CSVEGLASLAKNIQYF. The CDR3 bases are TGCAGCGTTGAGGGACTAGCGTCCTTAGCCAAAAACATTCAGTACTTC. The gene calls are TRBV29-1 and TRBJ2-4; 10 bases line up with TRBD2. This CDR3 contains 16 residues. V trimming: 3 bases; J trimming: 0 bases; junction bases outside the gene matches: 5. CDR1 and CDR2 from the germline V gene are SQVTM and ANQGSEA.

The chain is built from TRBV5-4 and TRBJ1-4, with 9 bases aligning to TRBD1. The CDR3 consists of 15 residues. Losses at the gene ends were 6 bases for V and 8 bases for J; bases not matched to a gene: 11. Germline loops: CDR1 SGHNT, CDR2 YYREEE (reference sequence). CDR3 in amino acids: CASTLGGQGGEKLFF. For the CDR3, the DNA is TGTGCCAGCACCCTTGGGGGACAGGGAGGAGAAAAACTGTTTTTT. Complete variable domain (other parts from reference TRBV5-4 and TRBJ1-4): ETGVTQSPTHLIKTRGQQVTLRCSSQSGHNTVSWYQQALGQGPQFIFQYYREEENGRGNFPPRFSGLQFPNYSSELNVNALELDDSALYLCASTLGGQGGEKLFFGSGTQLSVL.

Written as DNA, the CDR3 is TGTGCCAGCAGCGTCGGGGGAGATGAGCAGTTCTTC. Translated: CASSVGGDEQFF. V usage is TRBV7-8 and J usage is TRBJ2-1; D is possibly TRBD2 (6 bases). V dropped 5 bases and J dropped 8 bases, with 10 bases sitting between them. Germline values: CDR1 SGHVS, CDR2 FQNEAQ. CDR3 size: 12 residues.

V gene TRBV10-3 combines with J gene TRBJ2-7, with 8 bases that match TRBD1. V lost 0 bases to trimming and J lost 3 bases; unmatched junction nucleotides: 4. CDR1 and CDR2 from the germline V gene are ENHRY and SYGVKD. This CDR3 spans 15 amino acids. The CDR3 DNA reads TGTGCCATCAGTGAGTCGAAAACAGGGGGCTACGAGCAGTACTTC. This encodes CAISESKTGGYEQYF.

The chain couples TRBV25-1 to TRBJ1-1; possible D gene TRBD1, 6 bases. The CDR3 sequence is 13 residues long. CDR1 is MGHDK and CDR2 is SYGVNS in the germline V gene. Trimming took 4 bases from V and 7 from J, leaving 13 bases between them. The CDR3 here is CASSGRDTSEAFF. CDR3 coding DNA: TGTGCCAGCAGTGGAAGGGACACCAGTGAAGCTTTCTTT.

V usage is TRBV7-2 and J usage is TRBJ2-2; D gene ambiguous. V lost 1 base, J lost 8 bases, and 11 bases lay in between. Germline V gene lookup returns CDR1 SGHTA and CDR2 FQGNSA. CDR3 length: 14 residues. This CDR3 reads CASSLVDVAGELFF. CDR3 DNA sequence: TGTGCCAGCAGCTTAGTTGATGTAGCTGGGGAGCTGTTTTTT.

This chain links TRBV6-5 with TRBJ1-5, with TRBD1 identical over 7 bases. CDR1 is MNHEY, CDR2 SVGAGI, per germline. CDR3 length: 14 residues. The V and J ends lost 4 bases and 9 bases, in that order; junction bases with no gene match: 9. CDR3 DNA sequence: TGTGCCAGCAGTTTTAGACAGGGTAAAGGGCCCCAGCATTTT. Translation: CASSFRQGKGPQHF.

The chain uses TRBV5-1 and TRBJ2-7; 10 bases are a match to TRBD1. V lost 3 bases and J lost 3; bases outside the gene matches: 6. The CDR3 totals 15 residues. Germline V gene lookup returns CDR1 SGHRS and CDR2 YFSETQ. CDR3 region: CASSWAGTGDYEQYF. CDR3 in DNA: TGCGCCAGCAGCTGGGCGGGGACAGGGGACTACGAGCAGTACTTC.

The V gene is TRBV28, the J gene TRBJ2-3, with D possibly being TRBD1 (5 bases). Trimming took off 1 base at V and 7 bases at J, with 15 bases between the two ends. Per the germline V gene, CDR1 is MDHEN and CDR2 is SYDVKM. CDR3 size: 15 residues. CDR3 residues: CASSLYAGRGYTQYF. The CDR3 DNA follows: TGTGCCAGCAGTTTATACGCTGGTAGGGGATATACGCAGTATTTT.

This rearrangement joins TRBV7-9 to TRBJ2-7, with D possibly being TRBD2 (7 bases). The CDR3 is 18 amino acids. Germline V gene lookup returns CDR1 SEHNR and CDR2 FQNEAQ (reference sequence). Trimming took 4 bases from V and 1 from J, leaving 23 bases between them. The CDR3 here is CASSSPPGGAFRSYEQYF. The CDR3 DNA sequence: TGTGCCAGCAGCTCTCCCCCTGGGGGGGCTTTCAGGTCCTACGAGCAGTACTTC.

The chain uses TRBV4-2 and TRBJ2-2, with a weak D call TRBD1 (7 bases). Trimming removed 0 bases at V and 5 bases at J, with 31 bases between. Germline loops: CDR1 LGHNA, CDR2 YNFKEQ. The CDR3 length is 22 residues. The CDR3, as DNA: TGTGCCAGCAGCCAAGAAGAAGGAGGGTGGTACCGGCTCCGGGACAGAACCGGGGAGCTGTTTTTT. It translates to CASSQEEGGWYRLRDRTGELFF.

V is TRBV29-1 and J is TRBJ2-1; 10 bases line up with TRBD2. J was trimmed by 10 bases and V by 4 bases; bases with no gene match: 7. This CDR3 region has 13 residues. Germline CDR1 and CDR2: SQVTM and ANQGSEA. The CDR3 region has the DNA TGCAGCGTTGGAGCGGGGGGGCCCCGGGAGCAGTTCTTC. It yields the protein CSVGAGGPREQFF.

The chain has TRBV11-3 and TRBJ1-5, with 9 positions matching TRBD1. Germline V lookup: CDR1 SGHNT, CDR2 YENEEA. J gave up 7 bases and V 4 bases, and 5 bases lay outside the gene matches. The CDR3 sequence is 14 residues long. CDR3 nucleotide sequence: TGTGCCAGCAGCTCGGGACAGGGCGGCCAGCCCCAGCATTTT. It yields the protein CASSSGQGGQPQHF.

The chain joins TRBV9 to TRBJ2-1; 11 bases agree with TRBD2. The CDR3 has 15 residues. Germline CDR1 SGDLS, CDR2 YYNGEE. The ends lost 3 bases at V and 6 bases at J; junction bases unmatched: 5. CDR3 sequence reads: CASSGSGRAGNEQFF. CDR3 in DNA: TGTGCCAGCAGCGGTAGCGGGAGGGCCGGCAATGAGCAGTTCTTC.

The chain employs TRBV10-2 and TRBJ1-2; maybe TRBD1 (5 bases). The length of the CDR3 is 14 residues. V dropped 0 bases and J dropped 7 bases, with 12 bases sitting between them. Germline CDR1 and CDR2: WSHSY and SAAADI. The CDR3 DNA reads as TGCGCCAGCAGTGAGTCGATCTCGGGGGGTGGCTACACCTTC. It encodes CASSESISGGGYTF.

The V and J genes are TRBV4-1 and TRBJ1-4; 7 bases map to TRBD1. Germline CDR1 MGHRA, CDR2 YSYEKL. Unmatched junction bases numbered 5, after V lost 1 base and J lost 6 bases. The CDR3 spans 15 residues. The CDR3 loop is CASSQVSRGDEKLFF. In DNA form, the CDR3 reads TGCGCCAGCAGCCAAGTATCCAGGGGGGATGAAAAACTGTTTTTT.

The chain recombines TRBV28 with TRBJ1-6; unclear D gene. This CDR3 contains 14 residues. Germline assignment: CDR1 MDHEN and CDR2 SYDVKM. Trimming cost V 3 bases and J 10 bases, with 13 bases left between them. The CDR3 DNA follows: TGTGCCAGCAGTTTCGTCTCGGGTGCATCACCCCTCCACTTT. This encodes CASSFVSGASPLHF.

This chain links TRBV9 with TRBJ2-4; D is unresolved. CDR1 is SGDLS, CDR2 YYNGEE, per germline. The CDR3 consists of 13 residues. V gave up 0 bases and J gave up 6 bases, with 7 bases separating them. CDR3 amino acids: CASSVGLLNIQYF. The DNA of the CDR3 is TGTGCCAGCAGCGTAGGGCTCTTAAACATTCAGTACTTC. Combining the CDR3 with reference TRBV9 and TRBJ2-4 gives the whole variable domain DSGVTQTPKHLITATGQRVTLRCSPRSGDLSVYWYQQSLDQGLQFLIQYYNGEERAKGNILERFSAQQFPDLHSELNLSSLELGDSALYFCASSVGLLNIQYFGAGTRLSVL.